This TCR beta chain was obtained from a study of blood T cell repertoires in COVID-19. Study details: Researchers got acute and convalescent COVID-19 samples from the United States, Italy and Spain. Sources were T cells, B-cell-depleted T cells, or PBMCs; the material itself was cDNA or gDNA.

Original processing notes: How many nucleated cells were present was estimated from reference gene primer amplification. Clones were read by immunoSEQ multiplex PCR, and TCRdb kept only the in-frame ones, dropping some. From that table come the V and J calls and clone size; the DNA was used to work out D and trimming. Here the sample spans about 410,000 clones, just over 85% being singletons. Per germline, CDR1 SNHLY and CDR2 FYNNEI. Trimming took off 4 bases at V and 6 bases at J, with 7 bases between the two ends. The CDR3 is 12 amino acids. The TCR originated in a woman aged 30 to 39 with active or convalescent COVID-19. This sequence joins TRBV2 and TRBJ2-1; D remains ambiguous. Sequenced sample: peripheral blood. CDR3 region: CASSAEPNEQFF. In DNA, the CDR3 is TGTGCCAGCAGTGCCGAGCCCAATGAGCAGTTCTTC. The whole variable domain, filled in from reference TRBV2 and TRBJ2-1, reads EPEVTQTPSHQVTQMGQEVILRCVPISNHLYFYWYRQILGQKVEFLVSFYNNEISEKSEIFDDQFSVERPDGSNFTLKIRSTKLEDSAMYFCASSAEPNEQFFGPGTRLTVL.